The 2 T cell receptor beta chains reported below all come from one sample, sequenced in a study of cytomegalovirus exposure and HLA in healthy donors. PCR primers comprised 60 Vbeta and 13 Jbeta primers. Here immunoSEQ multiplex PCR was the method, and the copy in TCRdb shows in-frame clones only, minus some. The sample shows fewer than 150,000 clones, 15% of them seen only once. The sequencing sample was made of PBMCs. The receptors derive from a young woman in good health and CMV-seronegative.

The rearrangement uses TRBV5-1 and TRBJ2-7; possibly TRBD1 for D (7 bases). The CDR3 is 14 amino acids. The V end lost 4 bases, the J end lost 1 base, and 12 bases lay between the germline ends. Germline CDR1 and CDR2: SGHRS and YFSETQ. CDR3 amino acids: CASSGRGESYEQYF. In DNA, the CDR3 is TGCGCCAGCAGCGGCAGGGGGGAATCCTACGAGCAGTACTTC.

This clone appeared a few times. V is TRBV6-1 and J is TRBJ1-2; D remains ambiguous. This CDR3 spans 14 amino acids. Trimming shortened V by 4 bases and J by 0 bases, and 9 bases separated the two germline ends. Germline CDR1 and CDR2: MNHNS and SASEGT. The CDR3 coding sequence is TGTGCCAGCAGTGCCTACAGCTCTAACTATGGCTACACCTTC. It specifies CASSAYSSNYGYTF.